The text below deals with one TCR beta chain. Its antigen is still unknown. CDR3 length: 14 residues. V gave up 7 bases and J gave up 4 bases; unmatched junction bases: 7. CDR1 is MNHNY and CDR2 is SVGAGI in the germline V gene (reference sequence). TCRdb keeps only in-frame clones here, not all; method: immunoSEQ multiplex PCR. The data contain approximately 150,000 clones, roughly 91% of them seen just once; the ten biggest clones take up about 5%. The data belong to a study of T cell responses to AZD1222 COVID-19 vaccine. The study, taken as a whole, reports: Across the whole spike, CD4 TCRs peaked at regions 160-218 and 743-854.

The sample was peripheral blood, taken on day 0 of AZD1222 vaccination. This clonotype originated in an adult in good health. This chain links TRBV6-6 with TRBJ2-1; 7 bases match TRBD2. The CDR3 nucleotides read TGTGCCAGCACCTCAAGCGGGAATTACAATGAGCAGTTCTTC. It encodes CASTSSGNYNEQFF.